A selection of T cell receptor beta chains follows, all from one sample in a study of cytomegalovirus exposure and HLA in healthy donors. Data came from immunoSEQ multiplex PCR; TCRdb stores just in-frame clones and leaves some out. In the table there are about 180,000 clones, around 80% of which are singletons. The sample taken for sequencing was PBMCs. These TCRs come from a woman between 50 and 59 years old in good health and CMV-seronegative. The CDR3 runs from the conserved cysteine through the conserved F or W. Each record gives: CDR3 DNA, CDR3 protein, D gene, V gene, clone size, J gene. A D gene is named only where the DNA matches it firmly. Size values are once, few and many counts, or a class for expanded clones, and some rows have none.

DNA: TGTGCCAGCAGAGGAGCGGGGGCCCGGGGCACAGATACGCAGTATTTT
CDR3: CASRGAGARGTDTQYF
D: TRBD2
V: TRBV7-8
size: -
J: TRBJ2-3

DNA: TGTGCCAGTAGTATTGGAGGGTTGGCCTACGAGCAGTACTTC
CDR3: CASSIGGLAYEQYF
D: -
V: TRBV19
size: -
J: TRBJ2-7

DNA: -
CDR3: CASSIRFASGSIYEQYF
D: -
V: TRBV12-1
size: once
J: TRBJ2-7

DNA: TGTGCCAGCAGCACCCAACAGGGTAATTCACCCCTCCACTTT
CDR3: CASSTQQGNSPLHF
D: -
V: TRBV9
size: few
J: TRBJ1-6

DNA: TGTGCCAGCAGCCTAACCGGGGGGCTCTCCTACGAGCAGTACTTC
CDR3: CASSLTGGLSYEQYF
D: -
V: TRBV13
size: -
J: TRBJ2-7

DNA: TGTGCTAGTGGTTTGGTAGCAAAATCAGGGGCGGGGAACACCGGGGAGCTGTTTTTT
CDR3: CASGLVAKSGAGNTGELFF
D: -
V: TRBV12-5
size: -
J: TRBJ2-2

DNA: TGTGCCAGCAGTTTATTAACCGGGGAGCTGTTTTTT
CDR3: CASSLLTGELFF
D: -
V: TRBV28
size: -
J: TRBJ2-2

DNA: TGTGCCAGTAGCCAAAGGGGGGGGGTCTACAATGAGCAGTTCTTC
CDR3: CASSQRGGVYNEQFF
D: -
V: TRBV19
size: once
J: TRBJ2-1

DNA: TGTGCCAGCAGTACCCCCGACAGATCCTACGAGCAGTACTTC
CDR3: CASSTPDRSYEQYF
D: -
V: TRBV6-5
size: -
J: TRBJ2-7

DNA: TGTGCCATCAGTGGCGGACAGGGATTCTATGGCTACACCTTC
CDR3: CAISGGQGFYGYTF
D: TRBD1
V: TRBV10-3
size: -
J: TRBJ1-2

DNA: TGTGCCAGCAGTCCCCTTGGGGCTCGTGGGCAGTATTTT
CDR3: CASSPLGARGQYF
D: -
V: TRBV27
size: -
J: TRBJ2-3

DNA: TGTGCCACCCGGACAAGCCCGAAAGAGACCCAGTACTTC
CDR3: CATRTSPKETQYF
D: -
V: TRBV10-3
size: -
J: TRBJ2-5

DNA: TGTGCCAGCAGTGGCGGGACCCGAGGGGTAGATACGCAGTATTTT
CDR3: CASSGGTRGVDTQYF
D: -
V: TRBV6-1
size: -
J: TRBJ2-3

DNA: TGCGCCAGCAGTGTTGCGGGACTAGCTTTCTACAATGAGCAGTTCTTC
CDR3: CASSVAGLAFYNEQFF
D: TRBD2
V: TRBV10-1
size: -
J: TRBJ2-1

DNA: TGTGCCAGCAGCCCCGGCTGGCGGTCGGACACCGGGGAGCTGTTTTTT
CDR3: CASSPGWRSDTGELFF
D: -
V: TRBV7-2
size: -
J: TRBJ2-2

DNA: TGTGCCAGCAGCCCCTTGGCGGGAGTAACCCAGTACTTC
CDR3: CASSPLAGVTQYF
D: TRBD2
V: TRBV28
size: -
J: TRBJ2-5

DNA: TGTGCCAGCTCGAGACAGAACCTAAATTACGAGCAGTACTTC
CDR3: CASSRQNLNYEQYF
D: -
V: TRBV18
size: -
J: TRBJ2-7

DNA: TGTGCCAGCAGCCGTACAGAAAAACTGTTTTTT
CDR3: CASSRTEKLFF
D: -
V: TRBV28
size: -
J: TRBJ1-4

DNA: TGTGCCAGCAGCCCCGCCAGGGGGGTCTATGGCTACACCTTC
CDR3: CASSPARGVYGYTF
D: TRBD1
V: TRBV7-9
size: -
J: TRBJ1-2

DNA: TGTGCCAGCAGTTTTAGATACAATGAGCAGTTCTTC
CDR3: CASSFRYNEQFF
D: -
V: TRBV28
size: -
J: TRBJ2-1

DNA: TGTGCCAGTAGTATAGATCCCAGTGTTCGTCAGCCCCAGCATTTT
CDR3: CASSIDPSVRQPQHF
D: -
V: TRBV19
size: -
J: TRBJ1-5

DNA: TGTGCCAGCAGTTTTGCAGGGGAAAAACTGTTTTTT
CDR3: CASSFAGEKLFF
D: -
V: TRBV27
size: -
J: TRBJ1-4

DNA: TGTGCCAGCAGGAGCCGGCCGGGGCGGGGGGGCCTTGAGCAGTTCTTC
CDR3: CASRSRPGRGGLEQFF
D: TRBD2
V: TRBV5-6
size: -
J: TRBJ2-1

DNA: TGCGCCAGCAGTCAATCGAACCCCGGGGGTGGATACGAGCAGTACTTC
CDR3: CASSQSNPGGGYEQYF
D: -
V: TRBV23-1
size: -
J: TRBJ2-7

DNA: TGCGCCAGCAGCCAAGTGGCAGGGGTCGGTTATGGCTACACCTTC
CDR3: CASSQVAGVGYGYTF
D: -
V: TRBV4-3
size: -
J: TRBJ1-2

DNA: TGCGCCAGCAGCCAAGATCGGAGCCGGGGGAACCACGAGCAGTACTTC
CDR3: CASSQDRSRGNHEQYF
D: -
V: TRBV4-3
size: -
J: TRBJ2-7

DNA: TGTGCCAGCAGCAAGGACAGGCGAGCCAATTTGAACACTGAAGCTTTCTTT
CDR3: CASSKDRRANLNTEAFF
D: TRBD1
V: TRBV7-8
size: -
J: TRBJ1-1

DNA: TGTGCCAGTAGTCATCCCCCGAGGGACAGGCACTACGAGCAGTACTTC
CDR3: CASSHPPRDRHYEQYF
D: TRBD1
V: TRBV19
size: -
J: TRBJ2-7

DNA: TGCGCCAGCAGCCAGGACAGTAATCAGCCCCAGCATTTT
CDR3: CASSQDSNQPQHF
D: -
V: TRBV5-1
size: few
J: TRBJ1-5

DNA: TGTGCCTGGAGTGTACCCGGGGGGCACTCTGGAAACACCATATATTTT
CDR3: CAWSVPGGHSGNTIYF
D: -
V: TRBV30
size: -
J: TRBJ1-3

DNA: TGTGCCAGCAACAAATCGGGCGGGAGCGGGACAGATACGCAGTATTTT
CDR3: CASNKSGGSGTDTQYF
D: TRBD2
V: TRBV28
size: -
J: TRBJ2-3